This T cell receptor (beta chain) was recorded in a study of blood T cell repertoires in COVID-19. Turning to the study itself: The samples span acute and convalescent COVID-19 from the United States, Italy and Spain. PBMCs, B-cell-depleted T cells, or T cells provided the cDNA or gDNA that made up the material.

Original processing notes: Estimates of nucleated cell counts were drawn from the amplification of reference gene primers. Libraries were prepared by immunoSEQ multiplex PCR; TCRdb keeps only in-frame clonotypes and omits some of them. The V and J calls and clone size come from that table; D and trimming were worked out from the DNA. The sample yields 150,000 to 200,000 clones, 70% to 90% seen once. The CDR3 spans 14 residues. Looked up from germline, CDR1 is SNHLY and CDR2 is FYNNEI. V gave up 4 bases and J gave up 6 bases; unmatched junction bases: 8. This chain connects TRBV2 to TRBJ1-2; 7 bases agree with TRBD1. The source of this sequence is a man in his sixties who had recovered from COVID-19. Material: peripheral blood. The CDR3: CASSVRTGVNGYTF. As DNA, the CDR3 is TGTGCCAGCAGTGTTCGGACAGGTGTTAATGGCTACACCTTC. Variable domain in full (rest from reference TRBV2 and TRBJ1-2): EPEVTQTPSHQVTQMGQEVILRCVPISNHLYFYWYRQILGQKVEFLVSFYNNEISEKSEIFDDQFSVERPDGSNFTLKIRSTKLEDSAMYFCASSVRTGVNGYTFGSGTRLTVV.